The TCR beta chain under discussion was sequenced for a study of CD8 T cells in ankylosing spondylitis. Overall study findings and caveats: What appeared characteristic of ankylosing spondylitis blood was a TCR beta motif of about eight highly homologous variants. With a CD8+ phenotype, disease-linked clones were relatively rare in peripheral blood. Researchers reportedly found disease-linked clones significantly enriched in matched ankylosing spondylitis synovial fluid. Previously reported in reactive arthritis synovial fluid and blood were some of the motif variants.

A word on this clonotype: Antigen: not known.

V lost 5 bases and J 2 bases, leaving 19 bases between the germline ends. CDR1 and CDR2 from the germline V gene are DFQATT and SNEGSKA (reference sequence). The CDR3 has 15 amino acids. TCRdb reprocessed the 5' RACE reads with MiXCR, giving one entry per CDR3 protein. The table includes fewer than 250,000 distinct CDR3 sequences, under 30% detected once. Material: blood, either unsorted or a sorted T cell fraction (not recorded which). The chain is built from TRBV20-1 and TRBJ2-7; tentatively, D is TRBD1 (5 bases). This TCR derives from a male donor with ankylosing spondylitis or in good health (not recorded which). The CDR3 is CSAQPVRVPPYEQYF. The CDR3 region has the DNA TGCAGTGCTCAACCAGTCAGGGTACCCCCCTACGAGCAGTACTTC.